This TCR beta chain is from a study of blood T cell repertoires in COVID-19. Overall study: Sources were T cells, B-cell-depleted T cells, or PBMCs; the material itself was cDNA or gDNA.

The length of the CDR3 is 15 residues. With 4 bases removed from V and 5 bases from J, the gap between germline ends came to 12 bases. Germline lookup yields CDR1 MDHEN and CDR2 SYDVKM. Method: immunoSEQ multiplex PCR; TCRdb's copy keeps in-frame clones and lacks some. This table has roughly 410,000 clones, 89% appearing once. V gene TRBV28 combines with J gene TRBJ1-6; D remains ambiguous. Input material: peripheral blood. The clonotype originates from a woman in her thirties or forties with COVID-19, enrolled during active disease. The CDR3 loop is CASSSGGGNNSPLHF. CDR3 nucleotide sequence: TGTGCCAGCAGTTCGGGAGGCGGAAATAATTCACCCCTCCACTTT.